Listed below are T cell receptor beta chains from one sample, sequenced in a study of blood T cells in healthy people across ages. TCRdb reanalysed the 5' RACE reads using MiXCR and keeps one entry per CDR3 protein. This table has around 970,000 distinct CDR3 sequences, around 54% appearing once. Sequencing input: blood. The receptors were gathered from a woman aged 55-69 years in good health. The CDR3 runs from the conserved cysteine through the conserved F or W. Each record gives: V gene, D gene, J gene, clone size, CDR3 protein, CDR3 DNA. D genes are given only for firm matches. Expanded clones are given a class, and other clones once, few, many or no size at all.

>TRBV20-1|.|TRBJ2-1|.
CSAIWRDSYNEQFF
TGCAGCGCCATTTGGCGGGACTCCTACAATGAGCAGTTCTTC
>TRBV29-1|.|TRBJ2-1|.
CSVESVSGFSYNEQFF
TGCAGCGTTGAATCAGTTAGCGGTTTCTCCTACAATGAGCAGTTCTTC
>TRBV7-2|.|TRBJ1-1|.
CASSFEGLTYDAFF
TGTGCCAGCAGTTTCGAAGGGCTTACGTACGACGCTTTCTTT
>TRBV9|.|TRBJ1-1|.
CASSAGVFAEAFF
TGTGCCAGCAGCGCAGGGGTGTTCGCTGAAGCTTTCTTT
>TRBV6-1|.|TRBJ2-7|few
CASSEARGPPYEQYF
TGTGCCAGCAGTGAAGCAAGGGGACCCCCCTACGAGCAGTACTTC
>TRBV7-2|.|TRBJ1-1|.
CASSSYGLANTEAFF
TGTGCCAGCAGCTCCTATGGGCTCGCGAACACTGAAGCTTTCTTT
>TRBV5-1|TRBD1|TRBJ2-1|many
CASSLGQTYNEQFF
TGCGCCAGCAGCCTGGGACAGACCTACAATGAGCAGTTCTTC
>TRBV28|.|TRBJ1-1|.
CASLRRGVRNTEAFF
TGTGCCAGCCTAAGGAGGGGAGTGAGAAACACTGAAGCTTTCTTT
>TRBV20-1|.|TRBJ1-5|once
CSAIRDRHNQPQHF
TGCAGTGCTATCCGGGACCGACACAATCAGCCCCAGCATTTT
>TRBV29-1|.|TRBJ2-7|few
CSVEIQGGSCGQYF
TGCAGCGTTGAGATTCAGGGGGGGAGCTGTGGGCAGTACTTC
>TRBV11-1|.|TRBJ1-1|.
CATTPNGGVGTEAFF
TGTGCCACTACACCCAACGGGGGGGTTGGAACTGAAGCTTTCTTT
>TRBV24-1|.|TRBJ2-3|few
CATTSGTNAYGDTQYF
TGTGCCACCACTTCCGGGACAAACGCTTACGGAGATACGCAGTATTTT
>TRBV12-3/TRBV12-4|.|TRBJ1-2|few
CASSRKEVGYGYTF
TGTGCCAGCAGTCGAAAAGAGGTGGGCTATGGCTACACCTTC
>TRBV7-9|TRBD1|TRBJ1-2|.
CASSGQGLEGYTF
TGTGCCAGCAGCGGACAGGGCCTCGAGGGCTACACCTTC
>TRBV12-3/TRBV12-4|.|TRBJ2-7|.
CASSLEFAKQYF
TGTGCCAGCAGTTTAGAGTTCGCCAAGCAGTACTTC
>TRBV4-1|TRBD1|TRBJ2-3|.
CASRGIGGQGTDTQYF
TGCGCCAGCAGGGGCATTGGGGGACAGGGAACAGATACGCAGTATTTT
>TRBV5-1|.|TRBJ1-2|.
CASSLVARARAKGGYTF
TGCGCCAGCAGCTTGGTAGCCAGGGCCCGAGCGAAGGGCGGCTACACCTTC
>TRBV4-2|.|TRBJ2-3|.
CASSRFLGGGGKDTQYF
TGTGCCAGCAGCCGGTTTTTGGGAGGAGGGGGCAAAGATACGCAGTATTTT
>TRBV28|TRBD1|TRBJ1-5|.
CASRYGTASNQPQHF
TGTGCCAGCCGCTATGGGACAGCTAGCAATCAGCCCCAGCATTTT
>TRBV7-9|.|TRBJ1-2|.
CASSLGGQVDGYTF
TGTGCCAGCAGTCTGGGAGGGCAGGTGGATGGCTACACCTTC
>TRBV20-1|.|TRBJ2-1|.
CSARLEGETQFF
TGCAGTGCTCGATTGGAGGGGGAGACCCAGTTCTTC
>TRBV12-3/TRBV12-4|.|TRBJ1-4|once
CASSRTAFSGKLFF
TGTGCCAGCAGCCGGACAGCCTTTAGCGGAAAACTGTTTTTT
>TRBV7-2|TRBD1|TRBJ2-7|.
CASSPEADRGRYEQYF
TGTGCCAGCAGCCCAGAGGCGGACAGGGGACGTTACGAGCAGTACTTC
>TRBV7-9|.|TRBJ1-1|.
CASSLAAGNLAGEAFF
TGTGCCAGCAGCTTAGCGGCAGGAAACCTGGCGGGGGAAGCTTTCTTT
>TRBV29-1|.|TRBJ2-7|.
CSAQLGPLAGEQYF
TGCAGCGCTCAACTGGGACCGTTGGCCGGCGAGCAGTACTTC
>TRBV7-9|.|TRBJ1-4|.
CASSFPQGGEKLFF
TGTGCCAGCAGCTTCCCACAGGGAGGGGAAAAACTGTTTTTT
>TRBV21-1|.|TRBJ2-7|few
CASSGRGTGINEQYF
TGTGCCAGCAGTGGGCGGGGGACAGGGATCAACGAGCAGTACTTC
>TRBV29-1|TRBD1|TRBJ1-2|.
CSTGTGQSTNGYTF
TGCAGCACAGGGACAGGGCAATCGACAAATGGCTACACCTTC
>TRBV5-1|TRBD2|TRBJ2-7|few
CASQRTSGYEQYF
TGCGCCAGCCAGAGAACTAGCGGCTACGAGCAGTACTTC
>TRBV20-1|TRBD2|TRBJ2-7|.
CSARDQQLAGVEGYEQYF
TGCAGTGCTAGAGATCAGCAACTAGCGGGAGTTGAAGGGTACGAGCAGTACTTC
>TRBV20-1|TRBD2|TRBJ2-1|.
CSASRAGMAYNEQFF
TGCAGTGCTAGTCGAGCGGGAATGGCCTACAATGAGCAGTTCTTC
>TRBV20-1|.|TRBJ1-4|.
CSARGPSNEKLFF
TGCAGTGCTAGAGGGCCGAGTAATGAAAAACTGTTTTTT
>TRBV7-9|TRBD1|TRBJ2-3|few
CASSSGQQTTDTQYF
TGTGCCAGCAGCTCGGGACAGCAGACTACAGATACGCAGTATTTT
>TRBV7-9|TRBD2|TRBJ2-1|.
CASKRDSYNEQFF
TGTGCCAGCAAGCGGGATTCCTACAATGAGCAGTTCTTC
>TRBV7-2|.|TRBJ1-2|few
CASSTTGHYGYTF
TGTGCCAGCAGTACTACAGGGCACTATGGCTACACCTTC
>TRBV5-1|.|TRBJ1-1|.
CASSSRGVNTEAFF
TGCGCCAGCAGCTCCCGCGGGGTGAACACTGAAGCTTTCTTT
>TRBV12-3/TRBV12-4|.|TRBJ1-2|few
CASSLSRDSGYTF
TGTGCCAGCAGTTTAAGCAGGGACTCTGGCTACACCTTC
>TRBV25-1|TRBD1|TRBJ2-5|few
CASKGAGMETQYF
TGTGCCAGCAAGGGGGCAGGGATGGAGACCCAGTACTTC
>TRBV20-1|TRBD2|TRBJ2-1|few
CSAPASFGRRYHEQFF
TGCAGTGCCCCCGCAAGCTTCGGGAGGAGGTACCATGAGCAGTTCTTC
>TRBV20-1|.|TRBJ1-2|many
CSARDLHTSVGGYTF
TGCAGTGCTAGAGATCTCCACACCTCCGTAGGTGGCTACACCTTC